These 24 T cell receptor beta chains came from one sample sequenced in a study of OX40 agonist ivuxolimab in advanced cancers. Method: immunoSEQ multiplex PCR; TCRdb's copy keeps in-frame clones and lacks some. The table lists 70,000 to 100,000 clones, over 75% of them singletons. This sample comprised CD4+ or CD8+ T cells sorted from blood, obtained in a trial of the OX40 agonist ivuxolimab. All receptors come from an adult with an advanced solid tumor such as melanoma, head and neck, liver or kidney cancer.

The CDR3 bases are TGTGCCAGCAGCTTGAACACCGGGGAGCTGTTTTTT. Protein: CASSLNTGELFF. The V and J genes are TRBV11-2 and TRBJ2-2; D unresolved. Germline lookup yields CDR1 SGHAT and CDR2 FQNNGV. Deletions cut 3 bases from V and 1 base from J, with 0 bases between. CDR3 length: 12 residues.

The rearrangement uses TRBV2 and TRBJ1-1, with 8 positions matching TRBD1. Germline-derived CDR1 and CDR2 are SNHLY and FYNNEI. Trimming removed 4 bases from V and 4 bases from J; junction bases left unmatched: 8. This CDR3 is 15 amino acids long. The CDR3 bases are TGTGCCAGCAGTGGACCGACAGGGGTGGTCACTGAAGCTTTCTTT. This encodes CASSGPTGVVTEAFF.

The chain recombines TRBV28 with TRBJ1-2, with 7 bases lining up with TRBD1. V gave up 3 bases and J gave up 2 bases; unmatched junction bases: 0. This CDR3 is built from 13 residues. CDR1 MDHEN and CDR2 SYDVKM come from the germline V gene. In nucleotides, the CDR3 is TGTGCCAGCAGTTTGGGACAGAACTATGGCTACACCTTC. It specifies CASSLGQNYGYTF.

The CDR3 here is CASSPDRISPLHF. In nucleotides, the CDR3 is TGTGCCAGCAGCCCGGACAGGATCTCACCCCTCCACTTT. The chain joins TRBV7-2 to TRBJ1-6; 7 bases are a match to TRBD1. The CDR3 contains 13 residues. CDR1 and CDR2 (germline): SGHTA, FQGNSA. J lost 10 bases, V lost 5 bases, and 5 bases had no gene match. The variable domain in full, with the rest retrieved from reference TRBV7-2 and TRBJ1-6, is GAGVSQSPSNKVTEKGKDVELRCDPISGHTALYWYRQSLGQGLEFLIYFQGNSAPDKSGLPSDRFSAERTGGSVSTLTIQRTQQEDSAVYLCASSPDRISPLHFGNGTRLTVT.

The chain couples TRBV5-1 to TRBJ1-1; unclear D gene. This CDR3 spans 14 amino acids. Trimming removed 6 bases from V and 1 base from J, with 13 bases in between. From germline, CDR1 is SGHRS and CDR2 YFSETQ. The CDR3 DNA sequence: TGCGCCAGCACCTCCGTCTGGGGGAACACTGAAGCTTTCTTT. Translating it yields CASTSVWGNTEAFF.

The V and J genes are TRBV6-6 and TRBJ1-2, with D hard to call. Trimming took 7 bases from V and 0 from J, leaving 6 bases between them. In germline, CDR1 is MNHNY, CDR2 SVGAGI (reference sequence). The CDR3 length is 12 residues. CDR3 in amino acids: CASTQSNYGYTF. The CDR3 region has the DNA TGTGCCAGCACCCAATCTAACTATGGCTACACCTTC.

The chain couples TRBV19 to TRBJ2-2; TRBD1 matches 9 bases. V was clipped by 6 bases and J by 6 bases; unmatched bases: 5. Germline CDR1 LNHDA, CDR2 SQIVND (reference sequence). The CDR3 length is 14 residues. The CDR3 DNA follows: TGTGCCAGTAGAAAACAGGGGGCCCCCGGGGAGCTGTTTTTT. Translating gives CASRKQGAPGELFF.

The chain couples TRBV11-3 to TRBJ2-3; TRBD2 aligns across 12 bases. CDR3 length: 17 amino acids. Germline-derived CDR1 and CDR2 are SGHNT and YENEEA. V was pared by 0 bases and J by 4 bases, with 5 bases of the junction left unmatched. The CDR3 DNA reads as TGTGCCAGCAGCTTAGAGCTAGCGGGAGGGCCTGCAGATACGCAGTATTTT. Amino acid sequence: CASSLELAGGPADTQYF. The full variable domain, its missing parts supplied by reference TRBV11-3 and TRBJ2-3, is EAGVVQSPRYKIIEKKQPVAFWCNPISGHNTLYWYLQNLGQGPELLIRYENEEAVDDSQLPKDRFSAERLKGVDSTLKIQPAELGDSAVYLCASSLELAGGPADTQYFGPGTRLTVL.

This clone appeared once. The genes are TRBV4-3 and TRBJ2-1; 7 bases are shared with TRBD1. Losses at the gene ends were 4 bases for V and 9 bases for J; bases not matched to a gene: 24. Germline V lookup: CDR1 LGHNA, CDR2 YSLEER. There are 19 residues in the CDR3. CDR3 residues: CASSREYVGPRGPYREQFF. The CDR3 nucleotides are TGCGCCAGCAGCCGCGAATACGTGGGGCCAAGGGGGCCTTACCGTGAGCAGTTCTTC.

The gene calls are TRBV11-2 and TRBJ2-1, with TRBD1 identical over 9 bases. Germline CDR1 and CDR2: SGHAT and FQNNGV. V shed 5 bases and J 6 bases; nucleotides not matched to a gene: 5. The CDR3 covers 14 residues. CDR3 nucleotide sequence: TGTGCCAGCAGCCTTGGGGACAGGGTCAATGAGCAGTTCTTC. This translates into CASSLGDRVNEQFF.

The rearrangement joins TRBV5-1 to TRBJ1-6; D may be TRBD1 (6 bases). V lost 4 bases and J 10 bases, leaving 12 bases between the germline ends. Looked up from germline, CDR1 is SGHRS and CDR2 is YFSETQ. The CDR3 length is 13 residues. The CDR3 sequence: CASSPLGGSPLHF. CDR3 coding DNA: TGCGCCAGCAGCCCACTGGGGGGCTCACCCCTCCACTTT.

The chain employs TRBV7-2 and TRBJ2-7, with 8 positions matching TRBD1. The germline V gene has CDR1 SGHTA and CDR2 FQGNSA. The V segment lost 5 bases and the J segment 0 bases; nucleotides outside the gene matches: 3. There are 14 residues in the CDR3. Written as DNA, the CDR3 is TGTGCCAGCAGCCGGGACAGGAGCTCCTACGAGCAGTACTTC. It specifies CASSRDRSSYEQYF.

V usage is TRBV13 and J usage is TRBJ2-5; weak D call: TRBD2 (5 bases). Germline V gene data show CDR1 as PRHDT and CDR2 as FYEKMQ (reference sequence). This CDR3 contains 11 residues. Trimming took 8 bases from V and 4 from J, leaving 8 bases between them. The CDR3 sequence: CASGRIETQYF. DNA of the CDR3: TGTGCCAGCGGGAGAATAGAGACCCAGTACTTC.

The V gene is TRBV25-1, the J gene TRBJ1-3; no reliable D call. The germline V gene encodes CDR1 MGHDK and CDR2 SYGVNS. Trimming stripped 6 bases from V and 0 bases from J, with 9 bases between. The CDR3 has 14 amino acids. The CDR3 nucleotides read TGTGCCAGCAGCACAACGAGCTCTGGAAACACCATATATTTT. Translation gives CASSTTSSGNTIYF.

The chain is built from TRBV10-3 and TRBJ1-2; D is undetermined. Per the germline V gene, CDR1 is ENHRY and CDR2 is SYGVKD. This CDR3 is built from 16 residues. V was trimmed by 0 bases and J by 0 bases, leaving 11 bases between them. CDR3 amino acids: CAISESRSGANYGYTF. The CDR3 coding sequence is TGTGCCATCAGTGAGTCAAGGTCAGGAGCTAACTATGGCTACACCTTC.

The DNA of the CDR3 is TGTGCTAGTGGTTTGGTACTGTTGGGAGGGAATGAGCAGTTCTTC. Amino acids: CASGLVLLGGNEQFF. The chain links TRBV12-5 to TRBJ2-1; TRBD2 matches 7 bases. Germline V gene data show CDR1 as LGHNT and CDR2 as FRNRAP. This CDR3 has 15 amino acids. V lost 0 bases to trimming and J lost 7 bases; unmatched junction nucleotides: 6. Supplemented by reference TRBV12-5 and TRBJ2-1, the full variable domain reads DARVTQTPRHKVTEMGQEVTMRCQPILGHNTVFWYRQTMMQGLELLAYFRNRAPLDDSGMPKDRFSAEMPDATLATLKIQPSEPRDSAVYFCASGLVLLGGNEQFFGPGTRLTVL.

This rearrangement joins TRBV7-9 to TRBJ1-5; D unresolved. Germline assignment: CDR1 SEHNR and CDR2 FQNEAQ (reference sequence). Trimming took off 3 bases at V and 9 bases at J, with 9 bases between the two ends. The CDR3 sequence is 12 residues long. The chain's CDR3 is CASSFEVGPQHF. The CDR3 DNA reads TGTGCCAGCAGCTTCGAGGTTGGGCCCCAGCATTTT.

The V gene is TRBV7-7, the J gene TRBJ2-1; 8 nucleotides align to TRBD2. CDR3 length equals 15 residues. Trimming at V came to 2 bases and at J to 9 bases, leaving 9 bases not matched to a gene. Germline V lookup: CDR1 SSHAT, CDR2 FNYEAQ (reference sequence). In nucleotides, the CDR3 is TGTGCCAGCAGCTTAACTAGCGGCGCCGAGGGTGAGCAGTTCTTC. Encoded protein: CASSLTSGAEGEQFF.

This clone was detected only a few times. The chain couples TRBV19 to TRBJ2-2; D ambiguous. CDR3 length: 15 amino acids. The germline V gene encodes CDR1 LNHDA and CDR2 SQIVND (reference sequence). Trimming took off 2 bases at V and 0 bases at J, with 7 bases between the two ends. Here the CDR3 DNA reads TGTGCCAGTAGTATACCGCTCGCGAACACCGGGGAGCTGTTTTTT. Protein: CASSIPLANTGELFF.

The V and J genes are TRBV19 and TRBJ2-1; D possibly matches TRBD1 or TRBD2 (5 bases each). Germline values: CDR1 LNHDA, CDR2 SQIVND (reference sequence). The CDR3 consists of 17 residues. Trimming left V 2 bases short and J 8 bases short, with 22 bases between. This chain's CDR3 is CASSISSSAVLGDEQFF. CDR3 nucleotides: TGTGCCAGTAGTATATCCTCATCGGCAGTCCTGGGGGATGAGCAGTTCTTC.

The rearrangement links TRBV5-1 to TRBJ1-1; D is perhaps TRBD1 (5 bases). Germline V gives CDR1 SGHRS, CDR2 YFSETQ. The CDR3 extends over 15 amino acids. V shed 5 bases and J shed 1 base, with 15 bases lying between them. The CDR3 spells CASRLNGAPNTEAFF. CDR3 bases: TGCGCCAGCAGATTGAATGGGGCACCGAACACTGAAGCTTTCTTT.

This chain joins TRBV6-5 and TRBJ1-1, with 8 bases identical to TRBD1. From germline, CDR1 is MNHEY and CDR2 SVGAGI. The trim removed 5 bases at V and 3 bases at J, leaving 2 bases unmatched. The CDR3 sequence is 13 residues long. This CDR3 reads CASSGQGDTEAFF. CDR3 in DNA: TGTGCCAGCAGTGGACAGGGAGACACTGAAGCTTTCTTT.

This clone has a handful of counts. The chain combines TRBV29-1 with TRBJ2-3, with 13 nucleotides matching TRBD2. The germline gives CDR1 SQVTM, CDR2 ANQGSEA. This CDR3 is built from 15 residues. The J segment lost 5 bases and the V segment lost 8 bases, leaving 10 bases of the junction unmatched. Written as DNA, the CDR3 is TGCAGCCACTCTGCCACTAGCGGGAGGGAAGATACGCAGTATTTT. This codes for CSHSATSGREDTQYF.

This chain connects TRBV19 to TRBJ1-4; D possibly corresponds to TRBD1 (5 bases). CDR1 is LNHDA, CDR2 SQIVND, per germline (reference sequence). V was trimmed by 6 bases and J by 0 bases, leaving 14 bases between them. The CDR3 sequence is 16 residues long. This CDR3 reads CASRGPGQATNEKLFF. The DNA of the CDR3 is TGTGCCAGTAGGGGACCGGGGCAGGCAACTAATGAAAAACTGTTTTTT.